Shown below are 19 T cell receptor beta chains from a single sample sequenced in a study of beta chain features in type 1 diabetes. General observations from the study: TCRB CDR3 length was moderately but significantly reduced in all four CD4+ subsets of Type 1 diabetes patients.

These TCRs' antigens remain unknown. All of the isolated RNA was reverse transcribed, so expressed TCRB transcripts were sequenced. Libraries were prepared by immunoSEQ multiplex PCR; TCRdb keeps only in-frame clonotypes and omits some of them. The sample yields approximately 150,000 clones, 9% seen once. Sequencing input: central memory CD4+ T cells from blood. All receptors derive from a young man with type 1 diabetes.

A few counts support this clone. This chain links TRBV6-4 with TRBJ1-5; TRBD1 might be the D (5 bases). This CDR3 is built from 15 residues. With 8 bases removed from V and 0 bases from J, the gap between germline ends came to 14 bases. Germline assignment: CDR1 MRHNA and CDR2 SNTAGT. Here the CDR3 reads CASPLRDYSNQPQHF. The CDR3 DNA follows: TGTGCCAGCCCCTTGCGGGACTATAGCAATCAGCCCCAGCATTTT.

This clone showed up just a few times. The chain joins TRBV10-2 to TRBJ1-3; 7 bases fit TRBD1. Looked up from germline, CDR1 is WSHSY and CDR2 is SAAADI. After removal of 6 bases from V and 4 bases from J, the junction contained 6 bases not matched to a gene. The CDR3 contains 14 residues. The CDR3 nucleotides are TGCGCCAGCAGCCGAGGGACAGACGGAAACACCATATATTTT. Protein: CASSRGTDGNTIYF.

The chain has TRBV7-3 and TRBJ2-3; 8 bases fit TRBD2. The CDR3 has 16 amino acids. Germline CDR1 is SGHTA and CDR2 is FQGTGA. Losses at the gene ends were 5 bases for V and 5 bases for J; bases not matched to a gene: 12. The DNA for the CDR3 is TGTGCCAGCAGCGCCGGGGGGGCCGGAGGTAGAGATACGCAGTATTTT. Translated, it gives CASSAGGAGGRDTQYF.

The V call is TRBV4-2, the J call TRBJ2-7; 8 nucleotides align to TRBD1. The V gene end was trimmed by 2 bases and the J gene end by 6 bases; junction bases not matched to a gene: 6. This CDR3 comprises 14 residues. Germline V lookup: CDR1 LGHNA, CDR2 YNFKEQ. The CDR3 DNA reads TGTGCCAGCAGCCAAATTCCAGGGGGCGGCGAGCAGTACTTC. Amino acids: CASSQIPGGGEQYF.

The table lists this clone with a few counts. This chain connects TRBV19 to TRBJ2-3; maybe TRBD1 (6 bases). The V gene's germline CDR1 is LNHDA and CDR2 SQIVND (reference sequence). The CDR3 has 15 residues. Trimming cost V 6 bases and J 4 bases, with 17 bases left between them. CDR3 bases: TGTGCCAGTAGGTCTTTCCGGGACAATGCAGATACGCAGTATTTT. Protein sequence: CASRSFRDNADTQYF.

CDR3 sequence: CASSTLGGGSYEQYF. In DNA, the CDR3 is TGTGCCAGCAGTACCCTGGGGGGGGGCTCCTACGAGCAGTACTTC. This rearrangement joins TRBV6-1 to TRBJ2-7; 7 bases are a match to TRBD2. The CDR3 extends over 15 amino acids. Trimming removed 5 bases from V and 0 bases from J; junction bases left unmatched: 7. The germline gives CDR1 MNHNS, CDR2 SASEGT.

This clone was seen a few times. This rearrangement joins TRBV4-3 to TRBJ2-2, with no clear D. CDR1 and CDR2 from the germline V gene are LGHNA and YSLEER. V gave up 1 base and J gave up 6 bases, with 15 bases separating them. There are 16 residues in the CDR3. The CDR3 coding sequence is TGCGCCAGCAGCCAAGGACTGTTCATTGAGGCCGGGGAGCTGTTTTTT. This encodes CASSQGLFIEAGELFF.

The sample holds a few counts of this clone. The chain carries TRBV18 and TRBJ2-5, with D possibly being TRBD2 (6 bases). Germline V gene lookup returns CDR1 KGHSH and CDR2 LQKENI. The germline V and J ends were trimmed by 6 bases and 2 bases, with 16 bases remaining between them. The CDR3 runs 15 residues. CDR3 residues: CASSLLGAGQETQYF. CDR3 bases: TGTGCCAGCTCGCTCCTGGGCGCGGGGCAAGAGACCCAGTACTTC.

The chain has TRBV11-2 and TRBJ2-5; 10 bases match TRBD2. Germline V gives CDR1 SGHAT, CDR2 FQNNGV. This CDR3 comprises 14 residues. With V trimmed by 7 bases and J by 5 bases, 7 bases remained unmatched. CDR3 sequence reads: CASNPSGGGETQYF. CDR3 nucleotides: TGTGCCAGCAACCCTAGCGGGGGCGGTGAGACCCAGTACTTC. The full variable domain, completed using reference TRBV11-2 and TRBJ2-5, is EAGVAQSPRYKIIEKRQSVAFWCNPISGHATLYWYQQILGQGPKLLIQFQNNGVVDDSQLPKDRFSAERLKGVDSTLKIQPAKLEDSAVYLCASNPSGGGETQYFGPGTRLLVL.

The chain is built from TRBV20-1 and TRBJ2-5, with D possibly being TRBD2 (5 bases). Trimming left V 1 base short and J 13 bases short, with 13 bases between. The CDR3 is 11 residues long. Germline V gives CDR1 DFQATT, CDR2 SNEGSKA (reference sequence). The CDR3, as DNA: TGCAGTGCTAGAGGCCCAGGAGGATGGTACTTC. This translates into CSARGPGGWYF.

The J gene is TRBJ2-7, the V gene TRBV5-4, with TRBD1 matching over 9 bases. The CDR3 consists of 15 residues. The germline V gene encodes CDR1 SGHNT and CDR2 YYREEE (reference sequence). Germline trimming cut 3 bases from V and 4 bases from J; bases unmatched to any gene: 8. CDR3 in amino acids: CASSSRTGAGYEQYF. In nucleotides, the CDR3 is TGTGCCAGCAGCTCTAGGACAGGGGCGGGGTACGAGCAGTACTTC.

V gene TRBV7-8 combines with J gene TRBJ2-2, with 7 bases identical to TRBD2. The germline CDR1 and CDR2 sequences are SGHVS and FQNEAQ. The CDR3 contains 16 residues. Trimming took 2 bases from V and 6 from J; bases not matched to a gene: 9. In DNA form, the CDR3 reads TGTGCCAGCAGCTTAATTTCAGGGAGGGATGCCGGGGAGCTGTTTTTT. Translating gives CASSLISGRDAGELFF.

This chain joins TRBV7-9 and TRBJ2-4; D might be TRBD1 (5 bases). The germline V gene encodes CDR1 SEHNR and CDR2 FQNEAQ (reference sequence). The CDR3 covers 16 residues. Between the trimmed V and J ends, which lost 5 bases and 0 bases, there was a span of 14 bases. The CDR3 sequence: CASSDRQTVAKNIQYF. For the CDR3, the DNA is TGTGCCAGCAGCGATCGACAGACCGTAGCCAAAAACATTCAGTACTTC.

The CDR3 DNA is TGCAGCGTAGGGACAGCGAACACTGAAGCTTTCTTT. It specifies CSVGTANTEAFF. The chain couples TRBV29-1 to TRBJ1-1, with 7 bases identical to TRBD1. CDR1 SQVTM and CDR2 ANQGSEA come from the germline V gene. V shed 6 bases, J shed 1 base, and the junction held 2 bases outside the gene matches. The CDR3 is 12 amino acids.

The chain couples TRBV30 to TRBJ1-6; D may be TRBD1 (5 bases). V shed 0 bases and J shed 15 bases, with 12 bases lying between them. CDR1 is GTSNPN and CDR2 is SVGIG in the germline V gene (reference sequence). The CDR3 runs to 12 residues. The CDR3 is CAWSVPWGLLHF. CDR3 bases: TGTGCCTGGAGTGTCCCTTGGGGACTCCTCCACTTT.

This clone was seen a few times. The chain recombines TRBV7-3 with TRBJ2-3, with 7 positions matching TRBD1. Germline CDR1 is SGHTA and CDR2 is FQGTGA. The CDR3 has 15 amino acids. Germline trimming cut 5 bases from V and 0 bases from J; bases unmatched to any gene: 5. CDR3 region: CASSLGTASTDTQYF. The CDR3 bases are TGTGCCAGCAGCCTGGGGACAGCTAGCACAGATACGCAGTATTTT.

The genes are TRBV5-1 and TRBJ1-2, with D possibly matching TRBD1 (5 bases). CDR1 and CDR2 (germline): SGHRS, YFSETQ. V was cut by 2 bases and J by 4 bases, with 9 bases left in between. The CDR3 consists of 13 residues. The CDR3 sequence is CASSFDSLYGYTF. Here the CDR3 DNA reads TGCGCCAGCAGCTTCGACAGTCTCTATGGCTACACCTTC.

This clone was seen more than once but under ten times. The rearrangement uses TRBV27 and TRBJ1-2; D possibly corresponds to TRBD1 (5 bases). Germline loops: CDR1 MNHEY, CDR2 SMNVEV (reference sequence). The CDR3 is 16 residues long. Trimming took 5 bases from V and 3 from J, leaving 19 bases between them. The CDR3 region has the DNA TGTGCCAGCAGTATAAGTTGGTTGGGGGGAGACTATGGCTACACCTTC. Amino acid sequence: CASSISWLGGDYGYTF.

The CDR3 reads CASSLLLAGGGEQYF. The CDR3 nucleotides read TGTGCCAGCAGTCTCCTACTAGCGGGGGGCGGAGAGCAGTACTTC. The rearrangement links TRBV7-2 to TRBJ2-7; TRBD2 matches 12 bases. This CDR3 spans 15 amino acids. V lost 6 bases, J lost 7 bases, and 10 bases stayed unmatched. The V gene's germline CDR1 is SGHTA and CDR2 FQGNSA.